These 18 T cell receptor beta chains were all obtained from the same sample, sequenced in a study of cytomegalovirus exposure and HLA in healthy donors. Vbeta (60) and Jbeta (13) primers were used in the PCR. Profiling relied on immunoSEQ multiplex PCR, and the TCRdb table lists in-frame clones only, not all of them. The sample lists 210,000 or so clones; roughly 84% were seen once. The sample comprised PBMCs. These receptors originate from a boy aged 2 to 10 in good health and CMV-seronegative.

The V and J genes are TRBV5-4 and TRBJ1-2; maybe TRBD1 (6 bases). V shed 0 bases and J shed 7 bases, with 13 bases lying between them. This CDR3 has 14 residues. CDR1 and CDR2 from the germline V gene are SGHNT and YYREEE (reference sequence). The CDR3 DNA reads as TGTGCCAGCAGCTTGGACAGGGAATGGTCTGGCTACACCTTC. Its translation is CASSLDREWSGYTF. Filled out from reference TRBV5-4 and TRBJ1-2, the complete variable domain reads ETGVTQSPTHLIKTRGQQVTLRCSSQSGHNTVSWYQQALGQGPQFIFQYYREEENGRGNFPPRFSGLQFPNYSSELNVNALELDDSALYLCASSLDREWSGYTFGSGTRLTVV.

The chain combines TRBV19 with TRBJ1-6; D gene uncertain. CDR3 length: 16 amino acids. From germline, CDR1 is LNHDA and CDR2 SQIVND (reference sequence). V was pared by 3 bases and J by 0 bases, with 9 bases between. DNA of the CDR3: TGTGCCAGTAGTATCAGCGGCAGCTCCTATAATTCACCCCTCCACTTT. Protein product: CASSISGSSYNSPLHF. Full variable domain (rest looked up from reference TRBV19 and TRBJ1-6): DGGITQSPKYLFRKEGQNVTLSCEQNLNHDAMYWYRQDPGQGLRLIYYSQIVNDFQKGDIAEGYSVSREKKESFPLTVTSAQKNPTAFYLCASSISGSSYNSPLHFGNGTRLTVT.

This rearrangement joins TRBV15 to TRBJ1-1, with 8 bases matching TRBD1. The ends lost 4 bases at V and 0 bases at J; junction bases unmatched: 7. This CDR3 comprises 16 residues. In germline, CDR1 is LNHNV, CDR2 YYDKDF (reference sequence). CDR3 amino acids: CATSTGGQGMNTEAFF. The CDR3 DNA reads as TGTGCCACCAGCACAGGGGGCCAAGGAATGAACACTGAAGCTTTCTTT.

The CDR3 protein is CASSIGGPGTEAFF. The CDR3 DNA reads TGTGCCAGTAGTATAGGGGGGCCTGGCACTGAAGCTTTCTTT. The rearrangement links TRBV19 to TRBJ1-1, with D perhaps TRBD1 (6 bases). CDR1 is LNHDA and CDR2 is SQIVND in the germline V gene (reference sequence). The CDR3 spans 14 residues. Between the trimmed V and J ends, which lost 1 base and 4 bases, there was a span of 10 bases.

CDR3 sequence (DNA): TGTGCCAGCAGCGCGGGGACTAGCGGGAGCTACGAGCAGTACTTC. The encoded protein is CASSAGTSGSYEQYF. This sequence joins TRBV7-8 and TRBJ2-7; 14 nucleotides line up with TRBD2. CDR1 and CDR2 (germline): SGHVS, FQNEAQ. The CDR3 extends over 15 amino acids. V lost 5 bases and J lost 3; bases outside the gene matches: 3. Looking up the rest from reference TRBV7-8 and TRBJ2-7 gives the full variable domain: GAGVSQSPRYKVAKRGQDVALRCDPISGHVSLFWYQQALGQGPEFLTYFQNEAQLDKSGLPSDRFFAERPEGSVSTLKIQRTQQEDSAVYLCASSAGTSGSYEQYFGPGTRLTVT.

The chain joins TRBV5-1 to TRBJ1-2; possibly TRBD1 for D (6 bases). CDR1 SGHRS and CDR2 YFSETQ come from the germline V gene. The V and J ends lost 1 base and 4 bases respectively, with 26 bases between them. The CDR3 has 19 residues. The CDR3 spells CASSLTTGMPSNGIYGYTF. CDR3 sequence (DNA): TGCGCCAGCAGCTTGACGACAGGAATGCCCTCTAATGGAATCTATGGCTACACCTTC.

This chain connects TRBV6-1 to TRBJ2-5, with a weak D call TRBD1 (5 bases). Germline CDR1 MNHNS, CDR2 SASEGT. This CDR3 has 14 residues. The V gene lost 4 bases and the J gene lost 5 bases, with 14 bases spanning the gap. The chain's CDR3 is CASSAVGVGETQYF. DNA of the CDR3: TGTGCCAGCAGTGCTGTAGGGGTGGGGGAGACCCAGTACTTC.

The rearrangement joins TRBV5-5 to TRBJ1-6, with D uncertain. In germline, CDR1 is SGHKS, CDR2 YYEKEE (reference sequence). Between the trimmed V and J ends, which lost 3 bases and 5 bases, there was a span of 12 bases. This CDR3 contains 15 residues. CDR3 DNA: TGTGCCAGCAGCTCGCGGACGGGAGATAATTCACCCCTCCACTTT. It translates to CASSSRTGDNSPLHF.

The V gene is TRBV4-1, the J gene TRBJ1-2; D is possibly TRBD1 (5 bases). The CDR3 spans 15 residues. Deletions cut 2 bases from V and 4 bases from J, with 14 bases between. Germline loops: CDR1 MGHRA, CDR2 YSYEKL. CDR3 protein: CASSQPGLNAYGYTF. As DNA, the CDR3 is TGCGCCAGCAGCCAACCGGGACTGAATGCCTATGGCTACACCTTC.

V usage is TRBV4-1 and J usage is TRBJ1-3; 7 bases are a match to TRBD1. The CDR3 contains 17 residues. From germline, CDR1 is MGHRA and CDR2 YSYEKL. V shed 3 bases, J shed 0 bases, and the junction held 8 bases outside the gene matches. Here the CDR3 reads CASSHWDSANSGNTIYF. CDR3 bases: TGCGCCAGCAGCCACTGGGACAGCGCCAACTCTGGAAACACCATATATTTT.

V gene TRBV30 combines with J gene TRBJ2-2, with TRBD2 matching 14 bases. This CDR3 is built from 19 residues. CDR1 and CDR2 from the germline V gene are GTSNPN and SVGIG (reference sequence). Trimming took 2 bases from V and 1 from J; bases not matched to a gene: 9. This CDR3 is CAWSPIRTSGRRNTGELFF. In DNA, the CDR3 is TGTGCCTGGAGTCCGATTCGGACTAGCGGGAGGCGGAACACCGGGGAGCTGTTTTTT. Variable domain in full (rest from reference TRBV30 and TRBJ2-2): SQTIHQWPATLVQPVGSPLSLECTVEGTSNPNLYWYRQAAGRGLQLLFYSVGIGQISSEVPQNLSASRPQDRQFILSSKKLLLSDSGFYLCAWSPIRTSGRRNTGELFFGEGSRLTVL.

In regard to this clone: Other DNA sequences of this sample code for an identical CDR3. The gene calls are TRBV11-2 and TRBJ2-7, with a possible D match to TRBD2 (5 bases). Trimming stripped 0 bases from V and 5 bases from J, with 8 bases between. The germline V gene has CDR1 SGHAT and CDR2 FQNNGV. The CDR3 is 13 residues long. The CDR3 sequence: CASSLDGGHEQYF. The CDR3, as DNA: TGTGCCAGCAGCTTAGATGGCGGGCACGAGCAGTACTTC. Complete variable domain (other parts from reference TRBV11-2 and TRBJ2-7): EAGVAQSPRYKIIEKRQSVAFWCNPISGHATLYWYQQILGQGPKLLIQFQNNGVVDDSQLPKDRFSAERLKGVDSTLKIQPAKLEDSAVYLCASSLDGGHEQYFGPGTRLTVT.

Comment on this clone: At the DNA level, this CDR3 is encoded by other sequences in the same sample as well. The chain employs TRBV5-1 and TRBJ1-3; no firm D call. The ends were cut back, 0 bases at V and 4 bases at J, with 5 bases in the middle. The CDR3 covers 13 residues. From germline, CDR1 is SGHRS and CDR2 YFSETQ. CDR3 region: CASSLDTGNTIYF. The DNA of the CDR3 is TGCGCCAGCAGCTTGGACACGGGAAACACCATATATTTT.

This clone was detected only a few times. The chain employs TRBV6-5 and TRBJ2-1, with TRBD2 as a possible D gene (7 bases). CDR1 MNHEY and CDR2 SVGAGI come from the germline V gene. Trimming removed 2 bases at V and 9 bases at J, with 17 bases between. This CDR3 region has 15 residues. This CDR3 is CASSYTGGGLSEQFF. The CDR3 DNA is TGTGCCAGCAGTTACACAGGCGGGGGCTTAAGTGAGCAGTTCTTC.

The J gene is TRBJ2-3, the V gene TRBV6-1; D possibly corresponds to TRBD1 (5 bases). V was cut by 6 bases and J by 1 base, with 11 bases left in between. This CDR3 spans 14 amino acids. Looked up from germline, CDR1 is MNHNS and CDR2 is SASEGT. DNA of the CDR3: TGTGCCAGCAGCCACGACAGTGGCACAGATACGCAGTATTTT. It yields the protein CASSHDSGTDTQYF.

The gene calls are TRBV2 and TRBJ2-7, with D possibly matching TRBD1 (5 bases). V lost 6 bases, J lost 3 bases, and 21 bases lay in between. The CDR3 consists of 16 residues. Germline V gene sequence: CDR1 SNHLY, CDR2 FYNNEI. CDR3 protein: CASRGWGLNADYEQYF. CDR3 bases: TGTGCCAGCAGGGGGTGGGGCTTGAATGCTGACTACGAGCAGTACTTC.

The V call is TRBV7-9, the J call TRBJ2-7; 11 bases line up with TRBD2. V was pared by 4 bases and J by 7 bases, with 3 bases of the junction left unmatched. Germline V CDR1 and CDR2: SEHNR, FQNEAQ (reference sequence). The CDR3 contains 13 residues. Here the CDR3 reads CASSSGLAGEQYF. The CDR3 DNA reads as TGTGCCAGCAGCTCCGGACTAGCGGGTGAGCAGTACTTC.

This clone was seen just once. The chain has TRBV5-4 and TRBJ2-2, with D possibly matching TRBD2 (6 bases). Germline CDR1 is SGHNT and CDR2 is YYREEE (reference sequence). The V end was cut by 0 bases, the J end by 7 bases, with 7 bases between. The CDR3 is made up of 13 amino acids. The CDR3 DNA follows: TGTGCCAGCAGCTTGGGAGCGGGCGGGGAGCTGTTTTTT. This codes for CASSLGAGGELFF.